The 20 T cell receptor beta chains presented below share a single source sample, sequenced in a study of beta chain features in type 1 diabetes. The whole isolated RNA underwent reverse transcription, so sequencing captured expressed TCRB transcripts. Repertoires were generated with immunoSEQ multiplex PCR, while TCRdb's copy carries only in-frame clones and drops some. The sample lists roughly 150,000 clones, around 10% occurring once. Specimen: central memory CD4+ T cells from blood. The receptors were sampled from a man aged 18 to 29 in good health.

The CDR3 sequence is CASSAGTVNTEAFF. CDR3 in DNA: TGCGCCAGCAGCGCTGGGACGGTGAACACTGAAGCTTTCTTT. The chain has TRBV5-1 and TRBJ1-1, with D possibly TRBD1 on 5 matching bases. The CDR3 loop spans 14 amino acids. V was shortened by 4 bases and J by 0 bases, with 10 bases between the two germline ends. Germline V CDR1 and CDR2: SGHRS, YFSETQ.

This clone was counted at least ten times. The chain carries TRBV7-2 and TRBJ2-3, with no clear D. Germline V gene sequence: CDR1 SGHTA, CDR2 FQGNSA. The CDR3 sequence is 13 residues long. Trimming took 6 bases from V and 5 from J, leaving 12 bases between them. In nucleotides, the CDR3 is TGTGCCAGCAGTCCAAGTCGTCAAGATACGCAGTATTTT. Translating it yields CASSPSRQDTQYF.

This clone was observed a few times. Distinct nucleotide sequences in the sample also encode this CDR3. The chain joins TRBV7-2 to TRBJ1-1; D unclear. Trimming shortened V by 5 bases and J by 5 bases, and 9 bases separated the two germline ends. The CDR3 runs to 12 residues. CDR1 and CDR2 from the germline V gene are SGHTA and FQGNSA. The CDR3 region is CASSLRGTEAFF. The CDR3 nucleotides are TGTGCCAGCAGCCTACGTGGGACTGAAGCTTTCTTT.

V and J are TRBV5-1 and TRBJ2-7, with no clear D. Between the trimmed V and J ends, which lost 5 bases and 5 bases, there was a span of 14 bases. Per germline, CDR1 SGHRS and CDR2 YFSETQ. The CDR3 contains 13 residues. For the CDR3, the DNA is TGCGCCAGCAGTCTGTGGCCCCGCGACGAGCAGTACTTC. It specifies CASSLWPRDEQYF.

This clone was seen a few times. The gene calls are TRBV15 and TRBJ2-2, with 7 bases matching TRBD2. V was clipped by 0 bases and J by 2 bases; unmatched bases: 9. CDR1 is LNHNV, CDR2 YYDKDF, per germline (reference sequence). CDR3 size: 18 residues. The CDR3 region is CATSRDRLAPANTGELFF. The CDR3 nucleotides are TGTGCCACCAGCAGAGATCGACTAGCCCCCGCAAACACCGGGGAGCTGTTTTTT.

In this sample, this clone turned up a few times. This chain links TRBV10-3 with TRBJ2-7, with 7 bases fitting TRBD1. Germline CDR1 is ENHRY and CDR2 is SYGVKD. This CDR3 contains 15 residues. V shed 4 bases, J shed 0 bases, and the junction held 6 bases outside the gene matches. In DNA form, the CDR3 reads TGTGCCATCAGTGGTACAGGGGTCAGCTCCTACGAGCAGTACTTC. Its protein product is CAISGTGVSSYEQYF.

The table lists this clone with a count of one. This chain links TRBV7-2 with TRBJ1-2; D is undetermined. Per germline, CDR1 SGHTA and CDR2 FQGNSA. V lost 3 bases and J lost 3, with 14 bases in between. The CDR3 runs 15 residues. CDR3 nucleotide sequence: TGTGCCAGCAGCTTTCGGGTCGAGGCATACTATGGCTACACCTTC. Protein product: CASSFRVEAYYGYTF.

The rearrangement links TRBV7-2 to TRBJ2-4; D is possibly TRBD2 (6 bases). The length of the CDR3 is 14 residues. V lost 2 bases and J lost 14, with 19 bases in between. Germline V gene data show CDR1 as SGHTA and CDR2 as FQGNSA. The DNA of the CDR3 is TGTGCCAGCAGCTTAACGGGAGAGGTCCCTTCAAAGTACTTC. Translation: CASSLTGEVPSKYF.

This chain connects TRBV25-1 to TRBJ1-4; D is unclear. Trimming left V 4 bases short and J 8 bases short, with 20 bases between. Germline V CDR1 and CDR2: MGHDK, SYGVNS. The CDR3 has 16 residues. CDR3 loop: CASSGLGVGLEEKLFF. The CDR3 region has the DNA TGTGCCAGCAGTGGATTAGGAGTAGGACTGGAGGAAAAACTGTTTTTT.

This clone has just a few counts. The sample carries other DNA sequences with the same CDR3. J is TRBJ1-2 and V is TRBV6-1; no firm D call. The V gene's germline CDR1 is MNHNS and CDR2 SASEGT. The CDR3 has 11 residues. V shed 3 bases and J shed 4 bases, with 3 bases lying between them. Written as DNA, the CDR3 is TGTGCCAGCAGTGAGGCCTATGGCTACACCTTC. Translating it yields CASSEAYGYTF.

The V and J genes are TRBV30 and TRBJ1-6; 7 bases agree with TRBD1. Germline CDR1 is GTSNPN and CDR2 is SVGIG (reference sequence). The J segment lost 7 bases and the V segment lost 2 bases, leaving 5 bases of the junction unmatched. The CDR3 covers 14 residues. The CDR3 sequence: CAWSSQGFNSPLHF. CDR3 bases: TGTGCCTGGAGTTCACAGGGGTTCAATTCACCCCTCCACTTT.

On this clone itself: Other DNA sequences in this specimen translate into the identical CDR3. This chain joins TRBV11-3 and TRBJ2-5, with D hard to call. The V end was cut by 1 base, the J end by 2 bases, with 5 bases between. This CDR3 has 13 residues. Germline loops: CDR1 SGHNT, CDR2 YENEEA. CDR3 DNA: TGTGCCAGCAGCTTAGGGGGTCAAGAGACCCAGTACTTC. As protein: CASSLGGQETQYF. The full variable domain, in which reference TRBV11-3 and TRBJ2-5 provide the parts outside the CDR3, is EAGVVQSPRYKIIEKKQPVAFWCNPISGHNTLYWYLQNLGQGPELLIRYENEEAVDDSQLPKDRFSAERLKGVDSTLKIQPAELGDSAVYLCASSLGGQETQYFGPGTRLLVL.

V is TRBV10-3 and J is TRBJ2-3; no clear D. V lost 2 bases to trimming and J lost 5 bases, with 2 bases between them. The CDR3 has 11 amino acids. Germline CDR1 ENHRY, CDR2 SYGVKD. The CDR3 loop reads CAISEIDTQYF. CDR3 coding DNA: TGTGCCATCAGTGAGATAGATACGCAGTATTTT.

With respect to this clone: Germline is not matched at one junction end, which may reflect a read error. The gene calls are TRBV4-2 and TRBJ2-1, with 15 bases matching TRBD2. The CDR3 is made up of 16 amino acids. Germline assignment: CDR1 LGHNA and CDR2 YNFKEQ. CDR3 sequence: CASSLGLAGGTMFSLF. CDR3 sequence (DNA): TGTGCCAGCAGCCTCGGACTAGCGGGGGGGACAATGTTTTCCCTCTTC.

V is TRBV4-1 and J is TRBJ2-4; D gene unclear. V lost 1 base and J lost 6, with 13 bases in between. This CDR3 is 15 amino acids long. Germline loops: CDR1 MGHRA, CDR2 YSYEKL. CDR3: CASSQVGARANIQYF. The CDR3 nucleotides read TGCGCCAGCAGCCAAGTCGGCGCTAGGGCAAACATTCAGTACTTC.

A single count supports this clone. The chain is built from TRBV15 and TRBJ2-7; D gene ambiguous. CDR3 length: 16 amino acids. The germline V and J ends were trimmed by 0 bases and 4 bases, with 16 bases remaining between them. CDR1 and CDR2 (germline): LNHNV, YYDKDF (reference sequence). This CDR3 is CATSRDRKVASYEQYF. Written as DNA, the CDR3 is TGTGCCACCAGCAGAGATCGTAAGGTAGCCTCGTACGAGCAGTACTTC.

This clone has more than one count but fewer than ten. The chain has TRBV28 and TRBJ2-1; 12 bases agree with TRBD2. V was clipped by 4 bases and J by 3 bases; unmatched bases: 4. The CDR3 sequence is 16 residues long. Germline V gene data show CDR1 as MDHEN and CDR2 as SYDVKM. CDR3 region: CASSSPGLAGYNEQFF. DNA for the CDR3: TGTGCCAGCAGTTCCCCGGGACTAGCGGGCTACAATGAGCAGTTCTTC.

CDR3: CASSFWRRGPDTQYF. CDR3 bases: TGTGCCAGCAGTTTTTGGCGGAGAGGCCCAGATACGCAGTATTTT. The V and J genes are TRBV28 and TRBJ2-3, with D unclear. This CDR3 is 15 amino acids long. Germline CDR1 MDHEN, CDR2 SYDVKM. Trimming cost V 3 bases and J 4 bases, with 14 bases left between them.

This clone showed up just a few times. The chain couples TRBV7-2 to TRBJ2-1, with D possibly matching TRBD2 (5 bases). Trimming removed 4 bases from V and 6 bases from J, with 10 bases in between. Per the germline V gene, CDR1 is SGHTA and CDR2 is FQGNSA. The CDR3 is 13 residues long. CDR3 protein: CASSSGNLNEQFF. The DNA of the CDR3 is TGTGCCAGCAGCTCCGGGAATCTCAATGAGCAGTTCTTC. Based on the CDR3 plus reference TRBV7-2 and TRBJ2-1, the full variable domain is GAGVSQSPSNKVTEKGKDVELRCDPISGHTALYWYRQSLGQGLEFLIYFQGNSAPDKSGLPSDRFSAERTGGSVSTLTIQRTQQEDSAVYLCASSSGNLNEQFFGPGTRLTVL.

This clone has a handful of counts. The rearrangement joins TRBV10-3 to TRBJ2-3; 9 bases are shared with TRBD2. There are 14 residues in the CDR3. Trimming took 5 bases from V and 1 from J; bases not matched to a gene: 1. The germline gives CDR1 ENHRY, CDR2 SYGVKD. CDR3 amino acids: CAISWTSGTDTQYF. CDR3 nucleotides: TGTGCCATCAGTTGGACTAGCGGCACAGATACGCAGTATTTT.